Presented here are 9 T cell receptor beta chains from one specimen sequenced in a study of shared clonotypes between healthy human individuals. Produced via immunoSEQ multiplex PCR; TCRdb's table is partial and in-frame only. The data show about 550,000 clones, around 95% seen once. Positively selected for CCR7, the CD45RO-negative cells used as naive CD8 cells excluded terminally differentiated effector memory CD45RA+ cells. The material sequenced was naive CD8+ T cells sorted from blood. These receptors were collected from a woman younger than 45 in good health.

The chain combines TRBV6-1 with TRBJ2-2, with D perhaps matching TRBD2 (5 bases). CDR1 is MNHNS, CDR2 SASEGT, per germline. The CDR3 runs 17 residues. The V end lost 4 bases, the J end lost 2 bases, and 17 bases lay between the germline ends. CDR3 in DNA: TGTGCCAGCAGTGGGCTAGCTAGCAAGGATAACACCGGGGAGCTGTTTTTT. Translating gives CASSGLASKDNTGELFF.

This chain links TRBV16 with TRBJ2-7, with D unclear. V was shortened by 4 bases and J by 1 base, with 8 bases between the two germline ends. Germline V lookup: CDR1 KGHSY, CDR2 FQNENV. CDR3 length: 13 residues. CDR3 sequence: CASSLSGSYEQYF. The DNA for the CDR3 is TGTGCCAGCAGCCTGTCCGGGTCCTACGAGCAGTACTTC.

The chain carries TRBV28 and TRBJ1-5, with D possibly TRBD1 on 5 matching bases. The CDR3 length is 17 residues. Germline values: CDR1 MDHEN, CDR2 SYDVKM. Trimming left V 4 bases short and J 3 bases short, with 19 bases between. CDR3 in amino acids: CASSSLRLRQNNQPQHF. CDR3 coding DNA: TGTGCCAGCAGTTCGTTGAGGTTGAGACAGAACAATCAGCCCCAGCATTTT.

This clone was observed a handful of times. The sample contains more than one DNA sequence encoding this CDR3. The genes are TRBV27 and TRBJ1-5; D unresolved. Germline CDR1 reads MNHEY; CDR2 reads SMNVEV (reference sequence). This CDR3 spans 12 amino acids. The V and J ends lost 2 bases and 2 bases respectively, with 1 base between them. The CDR3 region is CASSLGNQPQHF. CDR3 nucleotides: TGTGCCAGCAGTTTAGGCAATCAGCCCCAGCATTTT.

This rearrangement joins TRBV7-9 to TRBJ1-2; no definite D call. The germline V and J ends were trimmed by 5 bases and 0 bases, with 13 bases remaining between them. The CDR3 is made up of 15 amino acids. CDR1 SEHNR and CDR2 FQNEAQ come from the germline V gene (reference sequence). CDR3 bases: TGTGCCAGCAGCCACGGGGATAAACCTAACTATGGCTACACCTTC. Its translation: CASSHGDKPNYGYTF.

The genes are TRBV28 and TRBJ2-1; the match to TRBD2 covers 7 bases. The J segment lost 6 bases and the V segment lost 7 bases, leaving 12 bases of the junction unmatched. The germline gives CDR1 MDHEN, CDR2 SYDVKM. This CDR3 spans 15 amino acids. CDR3 loop: CASNPRGERGNEQFF. The CDR3 nucleotides are TGTGCCAGCAATCCTCGGGGGGAGAGGGGCAATGAGCAGTTCTTC.

This chain connects TRBV9 to TRBJ1-6, with a weak D call TRBD1 (6 bases). V dropped 0 bases and J dropped 0 bases, with 13 bases sitting between them. Germline assignment: CDR1 SGDLS and CDR2 YYNGEE. The CDR3 covers 18 residues. For the CDR3, the DNA is TGTGCCAGCAGCGTAGAAGACGGGACAAGCTCCTATAATTCACCCCTCCACTTT. It translates to CASSVEDGTSSYNSPLHF.

V is TRBV13 and J is TRBJ1-1, with TRBD1 identical over 12 bases. The CDR3 totals 18 residues. Germline V gene lookup returns CDR1 PRHDT and CDR2 FYEKMQ (reference sequence). V dropped 4 bases and J dropped 1; count of bases not matched to a gene: 10. Here the CDR3 DNA reads TGTGCCAGCAGCTCTCCCGGGACAGGGGGCCGACGGAACACTGAAGCTTTCTTT. Translating it yields CASSSPGTGGRRNTEAFF. The full variable domain, rest sourced from reference TRBV13 and TRBJ1-1, is AAGVIQSPRHLIKEKRETATLKCYPIPRHDTVYWYQQGPGQDPQFLISFYEKMQSDKGSIPDRFSAQQFSDYHSELNMSSLELGDSALYFCASSSPGTGGRRNTEAFFGQGTRLTVV.

This clone appeared once. This chain uses TRBV7-9 with TRBJ1-1; no clear D gene. This CDR3 has 12 residues. Germline CDR1 is SEHNR and CDR2 is FQNEAQ (reference sequence). Trimming removed 5 bases from V and 7 bases from J, with 11 bases in between. The CDR3 DNA reads as TGTGCCAGCAGCCGGACGGGGAATGAAGCTTTCTTT. Amino acid sequence: CASSRTGNEAFF.